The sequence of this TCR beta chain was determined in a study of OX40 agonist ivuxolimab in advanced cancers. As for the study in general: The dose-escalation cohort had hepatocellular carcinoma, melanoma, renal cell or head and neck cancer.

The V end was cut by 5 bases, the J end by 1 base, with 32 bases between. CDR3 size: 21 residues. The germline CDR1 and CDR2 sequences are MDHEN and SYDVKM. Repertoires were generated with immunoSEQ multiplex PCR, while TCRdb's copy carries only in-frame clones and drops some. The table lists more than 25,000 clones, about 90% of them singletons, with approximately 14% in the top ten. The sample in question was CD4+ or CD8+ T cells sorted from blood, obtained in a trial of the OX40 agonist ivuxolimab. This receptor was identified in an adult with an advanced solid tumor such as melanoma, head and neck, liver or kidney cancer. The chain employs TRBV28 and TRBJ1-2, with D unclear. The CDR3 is CASSQRVFGLHPQRFNYGYTF. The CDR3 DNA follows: TGTGCCAGCAGTCAAAGGGTATTCGGTCTTCACCCTCAACGTTTTAACTATGGCTACACCTTC.